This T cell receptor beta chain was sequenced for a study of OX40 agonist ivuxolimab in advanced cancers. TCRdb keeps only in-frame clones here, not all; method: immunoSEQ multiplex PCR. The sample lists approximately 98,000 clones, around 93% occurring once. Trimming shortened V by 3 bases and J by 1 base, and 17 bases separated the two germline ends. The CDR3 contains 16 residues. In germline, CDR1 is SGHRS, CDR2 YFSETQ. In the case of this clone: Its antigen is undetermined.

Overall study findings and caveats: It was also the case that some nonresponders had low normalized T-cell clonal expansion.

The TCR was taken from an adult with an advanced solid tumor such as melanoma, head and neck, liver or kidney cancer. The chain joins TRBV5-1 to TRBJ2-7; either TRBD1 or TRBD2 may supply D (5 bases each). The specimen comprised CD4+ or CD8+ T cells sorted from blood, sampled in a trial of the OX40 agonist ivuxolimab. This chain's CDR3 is CASSSEGRGRSYEQYF. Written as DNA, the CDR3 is TGCGCCAGCAGCTCCGAGGGTCGGGGCAGGTCCTACGAGCAGTACTTC.